Listed here is a single T cell receptor (beta chain). This clonotype was seen ten or more times. Its antigen is not yet known. No much larger clone exists at a distance of one base, and base qualities are not known. CDR1 SQVTM and CDR2 ANQGSEA are derived from the germline V gene. The CDR3 runs 16 amino acids, cysteine and phenylalanine included. CDR3 DNA is the only sequence kept; it has 48 bases, read in frame from the first base. The V and J ends are trimmed by 0 bases and 0 bases, leaving 15 bases between them. The data are from a study of T cells in Graves' hyperthyroidism and ophthalmopathy (dated by TCRdb to the late 2010s). Notes on the research overall: Peripheral blood samples were taken at initial diagnosis, before any treatment was given. A discovery cohort of around 100 patients, roughly 40 with Graves' ophthalmopathy and 55 to 65 with stable Graves' hyperthyroidism, was used to find distinguishing TCR V-J signatures. An independent validation cohort of 18 to 20 hyperthyroidism patients and 17 patients who later progressed to ophthalmopathy tested prospective prediction of ophthalmopathy. The 100 discovery patients were randomly split 7:3 into training and test sets. Thyroid tissue and blood T-cell repertoires from roughly six Graves' hyperthyroidism patients were also compared in the study. After blood sampling, hyperthyroidism patients were treated with methimazole at a starting dose of 30 mg daily, and ophthalmopathy patients were treated with high-dose intravenous methylprednisolone. The paper describes TCR Vbeta CDR3 sequencing of about 140 peripheral blood samples, made up of roughly 45 ophthalmopathy patients, more than 70 hyperthyroidism patients and 17 progressor patients. The research as a whole found: A 13 V-J signature model separated ophthalmopathy from stable hyperthyroidism, with around 88% sensitivity and around 84% specificity in cross-validation and 80%/75% in testing. Most expanded thyroid clonotypes (frequency above 0.001) were also detected in blood, suggesting blood repertoires may reflect thyroid immune responses. No statistical method was used to set the sample size in advance, and investigators knew the group allocation. In validation, the model predicted progression to ophthalmopathy with 60% to 71% sensitivity and less than 80% specificity, a median of about 6.7 months before onset.

Stable Graves' hyperthyroidism was defined as no progression to ophthalmopathy during 18 months of follow-up. Hyperthyroidism patients were newly diagnosed, with disease duration under 2 months, and aged 18 to 65 years. Exclusion was applied to patients with uncontrolled infections, other autoimmune diseases, pregnancy or lactation. Clinical symptoms, serum thyroxine and TRAb, thyroid ultrasound, and orbital computed tomography formed the basis for the diagnoses. PBMCs were separated from about 10 ml of fresh peripheral blood using Ficoll-Paque density gradient centrifugation. Trizol reagent was used to extract total RNA, and RNA quality was then checked on an Agilent 2100 Bioanalyzer. The TCR beta CDR3 regions were amplified from RNA transcripts. A first-round RT-PCR of the TCR CDR3 used the HTBI primer set with the Qiagen OneStep RT-PCR kit. The libraries were constructed in a second round of multiplex PCR and then size-selected and purified. Sequencing of the libraries was done on an Illumina HiSeq2000 using paired-end 100 bp reads. As for the original processing: SOAPnuke was used to process the raw data, removing reads that contained adapters or uncalled bases, had a mean Phred below 15, or lacked an exact match to the constant primer or identifier. High-quality paired reads were merged using COPE v1.2.5, and each unique nucleotide sequence was defined as a clonotype. MiTCR v1.1 was used to align the clonotypes against IMGT TRBV, TRBD and TRBJ reference segments. Only V-J combinations with frequency above 0.0001, covering approximately 99% of repertoires, were analysed. The TCS score was defined as F50 (clonal expansion) divided by E x V (chaos), with BLOSUM62-based TCRdist calculated between CDR3 peptides within each V-J. Welch's t-statistics and random forest reduced 500 to 550 V-J features to 13, which were used in a naive Bayes classifier (R e1071). TCRdb reanalyzed the raw reads on its own, using fastp at Q25 for trimming and MiXCR for clone calling, and kept in-frame beta chains. Every distinct CDR3 protein forms one entry, paired with its most common genes and DNA. These V and J calls are TCRdb output, not the study's own analysis. The sample has about 200,000 distinct CDR3 sequences on record, about a sixth of them singletons. The top ten constitute over 45% of the sample.

The sequence links TRBV29-1 to TRBJ2-7; TRBD2 is a weak D gene call, 5 bases matching. The origin of this receptor is a woman between 50 and 59 years old with Graves' hyperthyroidism. Sequenced sample: blood. The nucleotide sequence is given as TGCAGCGTTGAAGATCCCGGACTCCGCGGCTCCTACGAGCAGTACTTC. It codes for CSVEDPGLRGSYEQYF.